The 10 T cell receptor beta chains reported below all come from one sample, sequenced in a study of cytomegalovirus exposure and HLA in healthy donors. The PCR contained 60 Vbeta and 13 Jbeta primers. Assay used: immunoSEQ multiplex PCR; TCRdb lists only in-frame clones, some missing. The table shows around 130,000 clones, with 82% occurring only once. The source material was PBMCs. These receptor sequences come from a male donor in good health and CMV-seropositive.

This clone has only a few counts. V is TRBV4-3 and J is TRBJ2-1; TRBD2 matches at 8 bases. V was pared by 1 base and J by 0 bases, with 2 bases of the junction left unmatched. This CDR3 spans 16 amino acids. Per germline, CDR1 LGHNA and CDR2 YSLEER. CDR3 sequence (DNA): TGCGCCAGCAGCCAAGGAGGGACTAGCTCCTACAATGAGCAGTTCTTC. Translated: CASSQGGTSSYNEQFF.

Note on this clone: Mismatch with germline at one junction end may stem from a read error. V gene TRBV7-9 combines with J gene TRBJ2-7; possibly TRBD2 for D (5 bases). The CDR3 extends over 15 amino acids. Germline CDR1 and CDR2: SEHNR and FQNEAQ (reference sequence). CDR3 nucleotides: TGTTCCAGCAGCTTAGGCGAGCGGACCTCCTACGAGCAGTACTTC. It is translated as CSSSLGERTSYEQYF.

This chain uses TRBV21-1 with TRBJ2-7; TRBD1 is the table's D call and was not checked against the DNA. TRBV21-1 is classified as a pseudogene. The CDR3 totals 14 residues. CDR3 sequence reads: CASDRDRVPNEQYF. CDR3 in DNA: TGTGCCAGCGACCGGGACAGGGTCCCGAACGAGCAGTACTTC.

The chain couples TRBV19 to TRBJ2-7; TRBD1 aligns across 8 bases. The V segment lost 6 bases and the J segment 2 bases; nucleotides outside the gene matches: 6. The CDR3 covers 14 residues. The germline V gene encodes CDR1 LNHDA and CDR2 SQIVND (reference sequence). The CDR3 DNA reads TGTGCCAGTAGCAGGGGGCCGAATACCTACGAGCAGTACTTC. The encoded protein is CASSRGPNTYEQYF.

V and J are TRBV4-3 and TRBJ1-1; 9 bases are shared with TRBD1. This CDR3 spans 14 amino acids. In germline, CDR1 is LGHNA, CDR2 YSLEER. V was clipped by 4 bases and J by 4 bases; unmatched bases: 4. The CDR3 loop reads CASSRTGAATEAFF. Written as DNA, the CDR3 is TGCGCCAGCAGCCGGACAGGGGCGGCCACTGAAGCTTTCTTT.

The V and J genes are TRBV7-9 and TRBJ2-1; D remains unclear. This CDR3 spans 14 amino acids. Germline V lookup: CDR1 SEHNR, CDR2 FQNEAQ (reference sequence). V dropped 3 bases and J dropped 0 bases, with 6 bases sitting between them. The CDR3 DNA sequence: TGTGCCAGCAGCTTTACGGTCTCCTACAATGAGCAGTTCTTC. Residues: CASSFTVSYNEQFF.

The chain carries TRBV7-9 and TRBJ2-1; TRBD2 is a possible D gene (6 bases). Deletions cut 3 bases from V and 6 bases from J, with 12 bases between. Germline V gene sequence: CDR1 SEHNR, CDR2 FQNEAQ (reference sequence). The length of the CDR3 is 14 residues. The CDR3, as DNA: TGTGCCAGCAGCTTCGGGACTTCGGGCAATGAGCAGTTCTTC. It encodes CASSFGTSGNEQFF.

The gene calls are TRBV28 and TRBJ2-7, with D perhaps matching TRBD2 (5 bases). The germline V and J ends were trimmed by 8 bases and 4 bases, with 15 bases remaining between them. Germline V CDR1 and CDR2: MDHEN, SYDVKM. The CDR3 runs 13 residues. The DNA of the CDR3 is TGTGCCAGCGGGCTGGGCCGGGGTTACGAGCAGTACTTC. This codes for CASGLGRGYEQYF.

J is TRBJ2-1 and V is TRBV7-2; possible D gene TRBD2, 7 bases. V was cut by 3 bases and J by 7 bases, with 19 bases left in between. From germline, CDR1 is SGHTA and CDR2 FQGNSA. The CDR3 extends over 16 amino acids. This chain's CDR3 is CASSFRGAGVSNEQFF. In nucleotides, the CDR3 is TGTGCCAGCAGCTTCAGGGGTGCGGGAGTGAGTAATGAGCAGTTCTTC.

This clone was seen only once. The chain uses TRBV30 and TRBJ1-1, with 7 bases fitting TRBD1. Germline-derived CDR1 and CDR2 are GTSNPN and SVGIG (reference sequence). The trim removed 2 bases at V and 1 base at J, leaving 10 bases unmatched. The CDR3 covers 16 residues. CDR3 nucleotides: TGTGCCTGGAGTCGACCAGGGGGTCCGTGGAACACTGAAGCTTTCTTT. Protein: CAWSRPGGPWNTEAFF.